This paragraph reports one T cell receptor (beta chain). The antigen is unknown. This entry belongs to a study of T cell responses to AZD1222 COVID-19 vaccine. Study-wide background: Combined were second doses at about 4 or about 12 weeks.

Regarding the study as a whole: Among the donors, most were white British and more were female, and clonal diversity was possibly underestimated. Repertoires were sampled only after the peak T cell response. Only six individuals given AZD1222 were seropositive at baseline.

Sequencing used immunoSEQ multiplex PCR; TCRdb keeps in-frame clones, though not all of them. The profile shows approximately 130,000 clones, about 92% of them singletons. Specimen: peripheral blood, collected on day 0 of AZD1222 vaccination. This clonotype originated in an adult in good health.

The CDR3 loop reads CASSLRVLAGLGHNEQFF. Written as DNA, the CDR3 is TGTGCCAGCAGCTTAAGAGTCTTGGCGGGGCTCGGACACAATGAGCAGTTCTTC. The chain couples TRBV7-3 to TRBJ2-1, with D maybe TRBD2 (6 bases). V was shortened by 1 base and J by 5 bases, with 21 bases between the two germline ends. The V gene's germline CDR1 is SGHTA and CDR2 FQGTGA. This CDR3 contains 18 residues.